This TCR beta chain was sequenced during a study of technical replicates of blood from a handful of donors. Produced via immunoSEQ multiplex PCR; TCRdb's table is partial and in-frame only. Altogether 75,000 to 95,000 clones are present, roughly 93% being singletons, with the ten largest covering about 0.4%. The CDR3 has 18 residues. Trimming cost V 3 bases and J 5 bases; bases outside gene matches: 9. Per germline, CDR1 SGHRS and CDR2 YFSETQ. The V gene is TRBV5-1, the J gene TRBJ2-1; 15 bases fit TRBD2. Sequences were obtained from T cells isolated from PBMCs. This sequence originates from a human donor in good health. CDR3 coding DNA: TGCGCCAGCAGCTCCGGACTAGCGGGAGGGTTTCGACACAATGAGCAGTTCTTC. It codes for CASSSGLAGGFRHNEQFF. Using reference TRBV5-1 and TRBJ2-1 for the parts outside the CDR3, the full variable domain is KAGVTQTPRYLIKTRGQQVTLSCSPISGHRSVSWYQQTPGQGLQFLFEYFSETQRNKGNFPGRFSGRQFSNSRSEMNVSTLELGDSALYLCASSSGLAGGFRHNEQFFGPGTRLTVL.